The entry below describes one T cell receptor (beta chain). Its antigen is as yet unknown. This entry comes from a study of cytomegalovirus exposure and HLA in healthy donors. About the study: About 179 million T cells yielded 100 million or so unique TCR beta sequences in earlier analysis. HLA-typed donors contributed approximately 92 million unique TCRs, which were held in an early data release. Study-level results: There were some V segments, including TRBV6-2 and TRBV6-3, excluded as indistinguishable. In a later analysis, an Asian-associated ancestry cluster reportedly showed fewer N-insertions than the approximately 700-donor mean.

The PCR contained 60 Vbeta and 13 Jbeta primers. Here immunoSEQ multiplex PCR was the method, and the copy in TCRdb shows in-frame clones only, minus some. The sample lists about 140,000 clones; 73% were seen once. After removal of 4 bases from V and 9 bases from J, the junction contained 7 bases not matched to a gene. The CDR3 totals 15 residues. From germline, CDR1 is SGHTA and CDR2 FQGNSA. The receptor was isolated from a woman aged 40 to 50 in good health and CMV-seronegative. This chain connects TRBV7-2 to TRBJ2-1; 12 bases match TRBD2. The sequencing input was PBMCs. The CDR3 sequence is CASSSTSGGLFEQFF. CDR3 nucleotide sequence: TGTGCCAGCAGCTCAACTAGCGGGGGGCTCTTTGAGCAGTTCTTC.